A single sample is the source of the 28 T cell receptor beta chains below, sequenced in a study of T cell responses to AZD1222 COVID-19 vaccine (dated by TCRdb to the early 2020s). The library came from the immunoSEQ multiplex PCR assay. TCRdb's version of the immuneACCESS table is confined to in-frame rearrangements and falls short of the full clone set. An unresolved V gene accounts for under half of the shortfall where checked; the remainder is of unknown origin. A total of around 120,000 clones appear in this sample, 92% of them only once. The top ten clones comprise around 15% of the sample. The sample's time point, from its label and the paper: baseline before first vaccination. This material consisted of peripheral blood, taken on day 0 of AZD1222 vaccination. These TCRs come from an adult in good health.

CDR3 sequence: CASSFGGMGEKLFF. Here the CDR3 DNA reads TGTGCCAGCAGTTTCGGAGGGATGGGGGAAAAACTGTTTTTT. This chain connects TRBV27 to TRBJ1-4, with D unclear. CDR1 MNHEY and CDR2 SMNVEV come from the germline V gene (reference sequence). V lost 3 bases and J lost 8, with 13 bases in between. This CDR3 comprises 14 residues.

CDR3 region: CASSLGRDMVIYEQYF. The CDR3 DNA reads as TGTGCCAGCAGCTTAGGAAGGGACATGGTCATCTACGAGCAGTACTTC. The chain has TRBV7-8 and TRBJ2-7, with a tentative D call TRBD1 (6 bases). The germline gives CDR1 SGHVS, CDR2 FQNEAQ. V was trimmed by 1 base and J by 3 bases, leaving 16 bases between them. The CDR3 is 16 amino acids.

The CDR3 loop reads CASRLAGEKLFF. The CDR3 coding sequence is TGTGCCAGCCGTCTTGCGGGGGAAAAACTGTTTTTT. The chain combines TRBV6-5 with TRBJ1-4; no clear D. The CDR3 runs 12 residues. The ends were cut back, 8 bases at V and 8 bases at J, with 12 bases in the middle. CDR1 and CDR2 (germline): MNHEY, SVGAGI.

V gene TRBV29-1 combines with J gene TRBJ2-3; 12 nucleotides agree with TRBD2. The CDR3 loop spans 15 amino acids. The ends lost 5 bases at V and 1 base at J; junction bases unmatched: 4. The germline V gene has CDR1 SQVTM and CDR2 ANQGSEA. The CDR3 bases are TGCAGCGTTTCACTAGCGGGGGGCGGCACAGATACGCAGTATTTT. Its protein is CSVSLAGGGTDTQYF.

This clone showed up just once. The gene calls are TRBV27 and TRBJ2-2; D call uncertain. Trimming removed 0 bases from V and 4 bases from J, with 6 bases in between. The CDR3 spans 14 residues. Germline CDR1 MNHEY, CDR2 SMNVEV (reference sequence). CDR3 nucleotide sequence: TGTGCCAGCAGTTTATCGGGCCTCACCGGGGAGCTGTTTTTT. Translated, it gives CASSLSGLTGELFF.

Here the CDR3 DNA reads TGTGCCAGCAGTTTAGGCAGATCTAAGACCCAGTACTTC. It yields the protein CASSLGRSKTQYF. The chain combines TRBV28 with TRBJ2-5; no reliable D call. Trimming cost V 2 bases and J 6 bases, with 10 bases left between them. CDR3 size: 13 residues. Germline V CDR1 and CDR2: MDHEN, SYDVKM.

The V gene is TRBV27, the J gene TRBJ2-7, with TRBD2 matching 7 bases. Germline CDR1 is MNHEY and CDR2 is SMNVEV (reference sequence). The CDR3 spans 17 residues. The junction had 13 bases not matched to a gene; V was cut back by 5 bases and J by 0 bases. The CDR3 nucleotides are TGTGCCAGCAGTAGAGACGGGAGGCAGATAAGCTCCTACGAGCAGTACTTC. It yields the protein CASSRDGRQISSYEQYF.

This chain's CDR3 is CASRDSVYGYTF. CDR3 nucleotide sequence: TGTGCCAGCAGGGACAGCGTTTATGGCTACACCTTC. The genes are TRBV6-6 and TRBJ1-2, with D maybe TRBD1 (6 bases). The germline V gene has CDR1 MNHNY and CDR2 SVGAGI (reference sequence). V lost 6 bases, J lost 5 bases, and 10 bases lay in between. The CDR3 length is 12 residues.

The V call is TRBV27, the J call TRBJ2-1, with 11 positions matching TRBD2. The CDR3 length is 15 residues. After removal of 7 bases from V and 5 bases from J, the junction contained 7 bases not matched to a gene. Germline CDR1 MNHEY, CDR2 SMNVEV (reference sequence). CDR3 sequence: CASTPRLAGNNEQFF. The CDR3 nucleotides are TGTGCCAGCACCCCTCGACTAGCGGGGAACAATGAGCAGTTCTTC.

The chain joins TRBV4-3 to TRBJ2-3, with D maybe TRBD2 (5 bases). Trimming left V 3 bases short and J 6 bases short, with 13 bases between. The CDR3 extends over 14 amino acids. The germline CDR1 and CDR2 sequences are LGHNA and YSLEER. This chain's CDR3 is CASSHLARGDTQYF. The CDR3 bases are TGCGCCAGCAGCCACTTAGCTCGCGGGGATACGCAGTATTTT.

This chain uses TRBV25-1 with TRBJ1-6, with 9 bases matching TRBD1. Trimming cost V 4 bases and J 9 bases; bases outside gene matches: 4. The CDR3 totals 14 residues. Germline values: CDR1 MGHDK, CDR2 SYGVNS. Written as DNA, the CDR3 is TGTGCCAGCAGTGCTCACAGGGGGCCTTCACCCCTCCACTTT. It is translated as CASSAHRGPSPLHF.

This chain links TRBV5-4 with TRBJ1-1, with D uncertain. V was cut by 1 base and J by 4 bases, with 11 bases left in between. Germline CDR1 reads SGHNT; CDR2 reads YYREEE (reference sequence). CDR3 size: 14 residues. The CDR3 loop is CASSLSGVITEAFF. The CDR3 region has the DNA TGTGCCAGCAGCTTGTCTGGGGTGATCACTGAAGCTTTCTTT.

The chain joins TRBV6-5 to TRBJ1-2; D not resolved. V lost 0 bases, J lost 3 bases, and 14 bases lay in between. The CDR3 is 16 amino acids. CDR1 and CDR2 from the germline V gene are MNHEY and SVGAGI. For the CDR3, the DNA is TGTGCCAGCAGTTACTCGTACCGTGGTGGCGACTATGGCTACACCTTC. Protein product: CASSYSYRGGDYGYTF.

A word on this clone: The conserved phenylalanine or tryptophan is not found at the CDR3 terminus, so this likely reflects a read error. The V call is TRBV12-3 or TRBV12-4, the J call TRBJ1-6; D not certain. Trimming cost V 4 bases and J 6 bases, with 4 bases left between them. The CDR3 has 12 amino acids. CDR3 sequence: CASSWGNSPLHL. The CDR3 bases are TGTGCCAGCAGTTGGGGTAATTCACCCCTCCACCTT.

The chain carries TRBV27 and TRBJ2-1, with 15 bases matching TRBD2. This CDR3 region has 20 residues. Germline CDR1 MNHEY, CDR2 SMNVEV (reference sequence). V was pared by 2 bases and J by 6 bases, with 14 bases of the junction left unmatched. The CDR3 nucleotides read TGTGCCAGCAGTTTAGCCTCCCCGGGACTAGCGGGAGGTCAGGCCAATGAGCAGTTCTTC. It is translated as CASSLASPGLAGGQANEQFF.

J is TRBJ2-5 and V is TRBV18; a weak D match, TRBD2 (5 bases). The CDR3 loop spans 14 amino acids. From germline, CDR1 is KGHSH and CDR2 LQKENI. V was pared by 2 bases and J by 5 bases, with 12 bases between. CDR3 bases: TGTGCCAGCTCACCAATGGGAGTCTCGGAGACCCAGTACTTC. Its translation: CASSPMGVSETQYF. Full variable domain (missing parts from reference TRBV18 and TRBJ2-5): NAGVMQNPRHLVRRRGQEARLRCSPMKGHSHVYWYRQLPEEGLKFMVYLQKENIIDESGMPKERFSAEFPKEGPSILRIQQVVRGDSAAYFCASSPMGVSETQYFGPGTRLLVL.

The rearrangement links TRBV23-1 to TRBJ2-7; no definite D call. TRBV23-1 is assigned to the ORF class and has an uncertain function. This CDR3 contains 13 residues. The V end was cut by 8 bases, the J end by 1 base, with 12 bases between. The CDR3 nucleotides read TGCGCCAGCGGGTACAGCGTTTCCTACGAGCAGTACTTC. Translated, it gives CASGYSVSYEQYF.

V is TRBV28 and J is TRBJ2-2, with TRBD2 identical over 13 bases. V dropped 0 bases and J dropped 8; count of bases not matched to a gene: 6. The germline V gene has CDR1 MDHEN and CDR2 SYDVKM. There are 17 residues in the CDR3. The CDR3 sequence: CASSLWRLAGGPGELFF. Written as DNA, the CDR3 is TGTGCCAGCAGTTTATGGCGACTAGCGGGAGGTCCTGGGGAGCTGTTTTTT.

This chain joins TRBV5-8 and TRBJ1-5; no clear D. V lost 4 bases to trimming and J lost 11 bases, with 10 bases between them. CDR1 is SGHTS, CDR2 YDEGEE, per germline. This CDR3 region has 11 residues. The CDR3 DNA reads as TGTGCCAGCAGCGCAGGTAGGGCCCAGCATTTT. Its protein product is CASSAGRAQHF.

This sequence joins TRBV11-2 and TRBJ2-1; no firm D call. This CDR3 contains 15 residues. V was cut by 1 base and J by 4 bases, with 11 bases left in between. Germline V gene data show CDR1 as SGHAT and CDR2 as FQNNGV. The CDR3 here is CASSLAPRPYNEQFF. The CDR3 DNA is TGTGCCAGCAGCTTAGCGCCCCGACCTTACAATGAGCAGTTCTTC.

This clone was picked up one time. The V and J genes are TRBV6-2 or TRBV6-3 and TRBJ2-7; 10 nucleotides agree with TRBD1. The CDR3 runs to 14 residues. Germline V CDR1 and CDR2: MNHEY, SVGEGT. With V trimmed by 0 bases and J by 5 bases, 1 base remained unmatched. CDR3 amino acids: CASSYSGTGDEQYF. In nucleotides, the CDR3 is TGTGCCAGCAGTTACTCCGGGACAGGGGACGAGCAGTACTTC.

J is TRBJ2-1 and V is TRBV10-2; the match to TRBD2 covers 7 bases. CDR1 is WSHSY, CDR2 SAAADI, per germline. The V segment lost 11 bases and the J segment 4 bases; nucleotides outside the gene matches: 11. CDR3 length: 14 amino acids. CDR3 in DNA: TGCGCCTGCCGGGAGGCCGGTTCTTACAATGAGCAGTTCTTC. Protein product: CACREAGSYNEQFF.

The V call is TRBV5-4, the J call TRBJ2-3, with 11 bases lining up with TRBD2. Germline CDR1 reads SGHNT; CDR2 reads YYREEE (reference sequence). V lost 2 bases and J lost 3; bases outside the gene matches: 5. This CDR3 is built from 16 residues. CDR3 sequence: CASSFNSGGATDTQYF. The CDR3 DNA reads as TGTGCCAGCAGCTTCAATAGCGGGGGGGCAACAGATACGCAGTATTTT. The full variable domain, completed using reference TRBV5-4 and TRBJ2-3, is ETGVTQSPTHLIKTRGQQVTLRCSSQSGHNTVSWYQQALGQGPQFIFQYYREEENGRGNFPPRFSGLQFPNYSSELNVNALELDDSALYLCASSFNSGGATDTQYFGPGTRLTVL.

The genes are TRBV12-3 or TRBV12-4 and TRBJ1-1; no clear D gene. The V and J ends lost 1 base and 0 bases respectively, with 3 bases between them. The CDR3 length is 13 residues. The CDR3 is CASSLGMNTEAFF. Written as DNA, the CDR3 is TGTGCCAGCAGTTTAGGGATGAACACTGAAGCTTTCTTT.

J is TRBJ2-7 and V is TRBV4-1; a possible D gene is TRBD2 (5 bases). V lost 5 bases, J lost 7 bases, and 15 bases lay in between. Per the germline V gene, CDR1 is MGHRA and CDR2 is YSYEKL. The CDR3 length is 13 residues. The CDR3: CASSFVPRGEQYF. The CDR3 bases are TGCGCCAGCAGCTTTGTACCACGGGGTGAGCAGTACTTC.

The chain recombines TRBV27 with TRBJ2-7; TRBD2 matches at 8 bases. Germline V lookup: CDR1 MNHEY, CDR2 SMNVEV (reference sequence). The J segment lost 4 bases and the V segment lost 3 bases, leaving 2 bases of the junction unmatched. CDR3 length: 13 amino acids. The CDR3 here is CASSLASGYEQYF. Written as DNA, the CDR3 is TGTGCCAGCAGTTTGGCTAGCGGGTACGAGCAGTACTTC.

The V gene is TRBV27, the J gene TRBJ2-1; 8 bases line up with TRBD2. Trimming at V came to 7 bases and at J to 4 bases, leaving 6 bases not matched to a gene. The germline V gene encodes CDR1 MNHEY and CDR2 SMNVEV (reference sequence). This CDR3 region has 14 residues. CDR3 sequence (DNA): TGTGCCAGCACCTCGAGCGGGGGTTACAATGAGCAGTTCTTC. Translation: CASTSSGGYNEQFF.

The chain has TRBV5-1 and TRBJ1-2, with 9 bases lining up with TRBD1. The CDR3 is 14 amino acids. V trimming: 1 base; J trimming: 7 bases; junction bases outside the gene matches: 5. Germline CDR1 reads SGHRS; CDR2 reads YFSETQ. CDR3 residues: CASSLTGGERGYTF. The CDR3 DNA reads as TGCGCCAGCAGCTTGACAGGGGGCGAGCGTGGCTACACCTTC.